This passage covers 21 T cell receptor beta chains from one sample sequenced in a study of cytomegalovirus exposure and HLA in healthy donors. The primer mix had 60 Vbeta and 13 Jbeta primers. Produced via immunoSEQ multiplex PCR; TCRdb's table is partial and in-frame only. The data hold under 120,000 clones, with 70% observed a single time. The specimen was PBMCs. These receptors originate from a man in his forties in good health and CMV-seropositive.

The rearrangement uses TRBV2 and TRBJ2-3; D is unclear. The CDR3 covers 14 residues. Trimming shortened V by 2 bases and J by 0 bases, and 6 bases separated the two germline ends. In germline, CDR1 is SNHLY, CDR2 FYNNEI. The CDR3 is CASSEPGSTDTQYF. Written as DNA, the CDR3 is TGTGCCAGCAGTGAACCGGGTAGCACAGATACGCAGTATTTT.

The rearrangement uses TRBV10-3 and TRBJ1-5; the match to TRBD1 covers 7 bases. Germline V gene sequence: CDR1 ENHRY, CDR2 SYGVKD. The J segment lost 3 bases and the V segment lost 6 bases, leaving 5 bases of the junction unmatched. CDR3 length: 14 amino acids. CDR3 coding DNA: TGTGCCATCAGAGACGGGACAGACAATCAGCCCCAGCATTTT. It encodes CAIRDGTDNQPQHF.

This clone was observed at least ten times. V usage is TRBV5-1 and J usage is TRBJ2-7; D perhaps matches TRBD1 (6 bases). V was clipped by 0 bases and J by 10 bases, with 14 bases between them. The CDR3 has 13 residues. From germline, CDR1 is SGHRS and CDR2 YFSETQ. The CDR3, as DNA: TGCGCCAGCAGCTTGGTCCCACAGGGCGAACAGTACGTC. Translating gives CASSLVPQGEQYV.

There are a few counts of this clone. The gene calls are TRBV19 and TRBJ1-5; 8 bases are shared with TRBD1. The CDR3 is made up of 16 amino acids. Trimming cost V 5 bases and J 2 bases; bases outside gene matches: 8. The V gene's germline CDR1 is LNHDA and CDR2 SQIVND (reference sequence). The CDR3 loop reads CASSPVDRGRNQPQHF. CDR3 DNA: TGTGCCAGTAGTCCCGTCGACAGGGGACGCAATCAGCCCCAGCATTTT.

This clone was detected once. V usage is TRBV6-1 and J usage is TRBJ2-1; 11 bases are shared with TRBD2. With V trimmed by 1 base and J by 12 bases, 2 bases remained unmatched. Germline V CDR1 and CDR2: MNHNS, SASEGT. This CDR3 spans 13 amino acids. This chain's CDR3 is CASSEGTSGRQFF. The CDR3 nucleotides read TGTGCCAGCAGTGAAGGAACTAGCGGGAGGCAGTTCTTC.

V and J are TRBV19 and TRBJ1-2; no firm D call. The CDR3 contains 13 residues. The germline CDR1 and CDR2 sequences are LNHDA and SQIVND (reference sequence). Trimming removed 1 base at V and 4 bases at J, with 7 bases between. The CDR3 here is CASSIALSYGYTF. In nucleotides, the CDR3 is TGTGCCAGTAGTATAGCCTTATCCTATGGCTACACCTTC.

The chain employs TRBV18 and TRBJ1-4; D is possibly TRBD1 (6 bases). CDR1 and CDR2 (germline): KGHSH, LQKENI. Trimming pared 3 bases from V and 2 bases from J, leaving 13 bases between. The CDR3 covers 16 residues. Here the CDR3 DNA reads TGTGCCAGCTCACCTGTCAGGGGCCAGACTAATGAAAAACTGTTTTTT. Protein product: CASSPVRGQTNEKLFF.

V usage is TRBV19 and J usage is TRBJ1-1; 11 bases align to TRBD1. Germline V gene data show CDR1 as LNHDA and CDR2 as SQIVND (reference sequence). V shed 0 bases, J shed 4 bases, and the junction held 1 base outside the gene matches. The CDR3 spans 15 residues. The CDR3 coding sequence is TGTGCCAGTAGTATAGAAGGACAGGGGGCCACTGAAGCTTTCTTT. Translating it yields CASSIEGQGATEAFF. Full variable domain (remainder filled in from reference TRBV19 and TRBJ1-1): DGGITQSPKYLFRKEGQNVTLSCEQNLNHDAMYWYRQDPGQGLRLIYYSQIVNDFQKGDIAEGYSVSREKKESFPLTVTSAQKNPTAFYLCASSIEGQGATEAFFGQGTRLTVV.

The CDR3 region is CASEDRSLDEQFF. The CDR3 DNA reads as TGTGCCAGCGAAGACAGATCCTTGGATGAGCAGTTCTTC. V and J are TRBV19 and TRBJ2-1; TRBD1 might be the D (5 bases). CDR1 LNHDA and CDR2 SQIVND come from the germline V gene (reference sequence). Trimming shortened V by 9 bases and J by 8 bases, and 17 bases separated the two germline ends. CDR3 length: 13 residues.

The rearrangement joins TRBV27 to TRBJ1-3, with 9 bases that match TRBD1. The length of the CDR3 is 16 residues. Germline V CDR1 and CDR2: MNHEY, SMNVEV (reference sequence). V lost 5 bases, J lost 3 bases, and 8 bases stayed unmatched. The CDR3 sequence is CASSQAGTGSGNTIYF. DNA of the CDR3: TGTGCCAGCAGTCAAGCCGGGACAGGGAGTGGAAACACCATATATTTT.

This clone was observed once. The chain employs TRBV6-1 and TRBJ2-7, with TRBD1 matching over 12 bases. Germline trimming cut 4 bases from V and 5 bases from J; bases unmatched to any gene: 9. This CDR3 comprises 16 residues. Germline loops: CDR1 MNHNS, CDR2 SASEGT. Here the CDR3 reads CASSGPGTGGNNEQYV. Here the CDR3 DNA reads TGTGCCAGCAGTGGCCCCGGGACAGGGGGCAACAACGAGCAGTACGTC.

The gene calls are TRBV6-6 and TRBJ2-7, with 10 positions matching TRBD2. This CDR3 is 14 amino acids long. V gave up 6 bases and J gave up 7 bases; unmatched junction bases: 9. Germline CDR1 reads MNHNY; CDR2 reads SVGAGI (reference sequence). The CDR3 sequence: CASSDSGGVLEQYF. Written as DNA, the CDR3 is TGTGCCAGCAGCGACAGCGGGGGGGTTTTGGAGCAGTACTTC.

The V and J genes are TRBV4-3 and TRBJ2-5; TRBD2 aligns across 9 bases. This CDR3 is built from 16 residues. The trim removed 1 base at V and 1 base at J, leaving 4 bases unmatched. Germline V gene sequence: CDR1 LGHNA, CDR2 YSLEER. CDR3 nucleotides: TGCGCCAGCAGCCAAGGCGGGAGGGAGGGCCAAGAGACCCAGTACTTC. It codes for CASSQGGREGQETQYF.

This chain links TRBV19 with TRBJ1-5; D gene ambiguous. This CDR3 is 18 amino acids long. Trimming took 1 base from V and 5 from J, leaving 21 bases between them. CDR1 LNHDA and CDR2 SQIVND come from the germline V gene (reference sequence). The CDR3 sequence is CASSIGTGVPRVDQPQHF. The CDR3 DNA reads as TGTGCCAGTAGTATAGGTACCGGGGTCCCTAGGGTGGATCAGCCCCAGCATTTT. Full variable domain (remainder filled in from reference TRBV19 and TRBJ1-5): DGGITQSPKYLFRKEGQNVTLSCEQNLNHDAMYWYRQDPGQGLRLIYYSQIVNDFQKGDIAEGYSVSREKKESFPLTVTSAQKNPTAFYLCASSIGTGVPRVDQPQHFGDGTRLSIL.

In this sample, this clone turned up a few times. The chain joins TRBV5-5 to TRBJ2-7; a possible D gene is TRBD1 (6 bases). V lost 3 bases and J lost 7, with 14 bases in between. CDR1 SGHKS and CDR2 YYEKEE come from the germline V gene (reference sequence). This CDR3 contains 13 residues. Written as DNA, the CDR3 is TGTGCCAGCAGCTCTCAGGGGTCTTGGGAGCAGTACGTC. Encoded protein: CASSSQGSWEQYV.

The rearrangement uses TRBV7-9 and TRBJ1-2, with 9 positions matching TRBD1. The CDR3 totals 14 residues. Germline CDR1 and CDR2: SEHNR and FQNEAQ (reference sequence). J lost 5 bases, V lost 6 bases, and 7 bases had no gene match. The CDR3 coding sequence is TGTGCCAGCAGGCAAACAGGGGGCAGGTATGGCTACACCTTC. It encodes CASRQTGGRYGYTF.

On this clone itself: Other DNA sequences within the sample encode an identical CDR3. The chain has TRBV7-3 and TRBJ2-5; TRBD2 agrees at 11 bases. This CDR3 has 16 residues. V gave up 4 bases and J gave up 1 base; unmatched junction bases: 5. Germline CDR1 SGHTA, CDR2 FQGTGA. The CDR3 region is CASSSGLAGGQETQYF. The DNA for the CDR3 is TGTGCCAGCAGCTCCGGACTAGCGGGCGGCCAAGAGACCCAGTACTTC.

V usage is TRBV5-1 and J usage is TRBJ2-7; 11 nucleotides agree with TRBD2. Germline V CDR1 and CDR2: SGHRS, YFSETQ. The CDR3 is made up of 15 amino acids. The J segment lost 2 bases and the V segment lost 0 bases, leaving 1 base of the junction unmatched. The CDR3 region has the DNA TGCGCCAGCAGCTTGGGACTAGCGGGGACCTACGAGCAGTACTTC. It encodes CASSLGLAGTYEQYF.

V gene TRBV9 combines with J gene TRBJ2-5; TRBD2 matches at 14 bases. The CDR3 sequence is 15 residues long. Trimming at V came to 4 bases and at J to 3 bases, leaving 2 bases not matched to a gene. Germline V CDR1 and CDR2: SGDLS, YYNGEE. This CDR3 reads CASSPGLAGEETQYF. CDR3 DNA: TGTGCCAGCAGCCCGGGACTAGCGGGAGAAGAGACCCAGTACTTC.

The V and J genes are TRBV2 and TRBJ2-7, with 7 bases fitting TRBD1. Germline V lookup: CDR1 SNHLY, CDR2 FYNNEI. After removal of 9 bases from V and 2 bases from J, the junction contained 10 bases not matched to a gene. This CDR3 comprises 14 residues. The CDR3 is CAREKDRNAYEQYF. CDR3 sequence (DNA): TGTGCCAGGGAAAAGGACAGGAACGCCTACGAGCAGTACTTC.

The gene calls are TRBV25-1 and TRBJ1-1; 9 bases fit TRBD1. V shed 2 bases and J 5 bases; nucleotides not matched to a gene: 9. The CDR3 is 16 residues long. Per the germline V gene, CDR1 is MGHDK and CDR2 is SYGVNS. The DNA for the CDR3 is TGTGCCAGCAGTGAAGTAGGACAGGGGTCAACTACTGAAGCTTTCTTT. This sequence encodes CASSEVGQGSTTEAFF. Drawing the rest from reference TRBV25-1 and TRBJ1-1, the complete variable domain is EADIYQTPRYLVIGTGKKITLECSQTMGHDKMYWYQQDPGMELHLIHYSYGVNSTEKGDLSSESTVSRIRTEHFPLTLESARPSHTSQYLCASSEVGQGSTTEAFFGQGTRLTVV.